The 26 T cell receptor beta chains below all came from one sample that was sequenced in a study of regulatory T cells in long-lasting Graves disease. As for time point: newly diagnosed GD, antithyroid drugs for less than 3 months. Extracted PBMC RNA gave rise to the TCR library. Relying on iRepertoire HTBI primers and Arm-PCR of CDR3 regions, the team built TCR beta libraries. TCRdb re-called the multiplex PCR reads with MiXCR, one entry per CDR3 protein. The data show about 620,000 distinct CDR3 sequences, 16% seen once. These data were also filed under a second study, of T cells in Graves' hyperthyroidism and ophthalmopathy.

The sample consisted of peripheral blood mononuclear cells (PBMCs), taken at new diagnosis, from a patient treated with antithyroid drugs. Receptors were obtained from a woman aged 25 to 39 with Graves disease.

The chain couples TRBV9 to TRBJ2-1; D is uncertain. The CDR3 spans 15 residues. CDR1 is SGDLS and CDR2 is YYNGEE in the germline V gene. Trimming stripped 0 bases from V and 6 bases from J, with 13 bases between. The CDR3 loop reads CASSVDPISRNEQFF. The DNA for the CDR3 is TGTGCCAGCAGCGTAGACCCCATAAGCCGCAATGAGCAGTTCTTC.

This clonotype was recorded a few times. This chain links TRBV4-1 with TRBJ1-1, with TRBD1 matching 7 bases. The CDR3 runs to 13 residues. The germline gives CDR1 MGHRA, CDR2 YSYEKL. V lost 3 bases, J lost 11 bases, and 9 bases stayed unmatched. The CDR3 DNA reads TGCGCCAGCAGCCACACCAGGGGGGAGCTGGCTTTCTTT. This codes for CASSHTRGELAFF.

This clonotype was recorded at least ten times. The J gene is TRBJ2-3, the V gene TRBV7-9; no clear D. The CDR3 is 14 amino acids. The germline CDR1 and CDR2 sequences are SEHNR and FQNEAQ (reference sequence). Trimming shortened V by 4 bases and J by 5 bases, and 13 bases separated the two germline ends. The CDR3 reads CASSSDRVQDTQYF. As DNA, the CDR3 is TGTGCCAGCAGCTCGGACCGAGTGCAAGATACGCAGTATTTT.

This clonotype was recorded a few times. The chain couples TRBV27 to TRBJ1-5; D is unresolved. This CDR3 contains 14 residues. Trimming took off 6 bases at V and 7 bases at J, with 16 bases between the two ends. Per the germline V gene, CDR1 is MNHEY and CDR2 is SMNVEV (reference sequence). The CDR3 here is CASSQTSSRQPQHF. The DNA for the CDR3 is TGTGCCAGCAGCCAGACAAGTTCTCGGCAGCCCCAGCATTTT.

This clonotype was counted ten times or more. The CDR3 spells CASSLRTGGDYGYTF. The CDR3, as DNA: TGTGCCAGCAGCTTAAGAACGGGAGGGGACTATGGCTACACCTTC. The chain couples TRBV7-2 to TRBJ1-2; tentative D call: TRBD1 (5 bases). Between the trimmed V and J ends, which lost 2 bases and 3 bases, there was a span of 13 bases. The CDR3 is 15 amino acids. CDR1 is SGHTA and CDR2 is FQGNSA in the germline V gene.

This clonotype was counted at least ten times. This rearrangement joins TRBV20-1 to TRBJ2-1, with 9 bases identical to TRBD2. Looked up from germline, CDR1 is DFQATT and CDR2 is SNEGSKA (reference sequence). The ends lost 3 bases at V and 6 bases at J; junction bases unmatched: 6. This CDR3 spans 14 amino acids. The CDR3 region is CSASTRGRVNEQFF. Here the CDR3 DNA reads TGCAGTGCTAGCACCCGCGGGAGGGTCAATGAGCAGTTCTTC.

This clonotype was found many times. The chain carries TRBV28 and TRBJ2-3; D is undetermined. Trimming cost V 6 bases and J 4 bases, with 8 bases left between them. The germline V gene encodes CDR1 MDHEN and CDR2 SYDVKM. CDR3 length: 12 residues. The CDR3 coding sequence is TGTGCCAGCAGGTTACCGCCAGATACGCAGTATTTT. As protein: CASRLPPDTQYF.

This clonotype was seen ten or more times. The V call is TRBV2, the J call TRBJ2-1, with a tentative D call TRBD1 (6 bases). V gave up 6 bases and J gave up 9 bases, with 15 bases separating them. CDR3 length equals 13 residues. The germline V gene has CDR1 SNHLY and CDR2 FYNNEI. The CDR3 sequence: CASRSQGPVEQFF. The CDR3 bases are TGTGCCAGCAGATCACAGGGACCAGTTGAGCAGTTCTTC.

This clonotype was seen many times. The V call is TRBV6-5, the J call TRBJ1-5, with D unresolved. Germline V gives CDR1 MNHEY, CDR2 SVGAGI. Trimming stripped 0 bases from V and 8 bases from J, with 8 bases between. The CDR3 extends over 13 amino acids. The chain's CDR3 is CASSYSNGKPQHF. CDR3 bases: TGTGCCAGCAGTTACTCGAATGGGAAGCCCCAGCATTTT.

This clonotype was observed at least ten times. The CDR3 reads CASSSGTRGADTQYF. CDR3 nucleotides: TGTGCCAGCTCTTCCGGGACAAGAGGTGCAGATACGCAGTATTTT. V gene TRBV7-8 combines with J gene TRBJ2-3, with D possibly TRBD1 on 6 matching bases. The CDR3 extends over 15 amino acids. V shed 8 bases and J shed 4 bases, with 19 bases lying between them. Germline CDR1 and CDR2: SGHVS and FQNEAQ. The full variable domain, in which reference TRBV7-8 and TRBJ2-3 provide the parts outside the CDR3, is GAGVSQSPRYKVAKRGQDVALRCDPISGHVSLFWYQQALGQGPEFLTYFQNEAQLDKSGLPSDRFFAERPEGSVSTLKIQRTQQEDSAVYLCASSSGTRGADTQYFGPGTRLTVL.

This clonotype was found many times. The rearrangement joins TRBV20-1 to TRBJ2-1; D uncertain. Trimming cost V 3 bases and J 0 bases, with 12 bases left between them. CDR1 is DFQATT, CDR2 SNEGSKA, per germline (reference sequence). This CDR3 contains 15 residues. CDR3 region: CSARGSVSSYNEQFF. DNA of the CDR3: TGCAGTGCTAGGGGAAGCGTAAGCTCCTACAATGAGCAGTTCTTC.

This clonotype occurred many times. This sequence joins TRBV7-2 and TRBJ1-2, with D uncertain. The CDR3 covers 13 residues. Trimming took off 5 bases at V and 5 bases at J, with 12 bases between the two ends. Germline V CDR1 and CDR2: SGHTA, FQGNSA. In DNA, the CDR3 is TGTGCCAGCAGCCCAGCGACGGATTATGGCTACACCTTC. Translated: CASSPATDYGYTF. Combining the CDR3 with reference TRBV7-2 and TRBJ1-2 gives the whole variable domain GAGVSQSPSNKVTEKGKDVELRCDPISGHTALYWYRQSLGQGLEFLIYFQGNSAPDKSGLPSDRFSAERTGGSVSTLTIQRTQQEDSAVYLCASSPATDYGYTFGSGTRLTVV.

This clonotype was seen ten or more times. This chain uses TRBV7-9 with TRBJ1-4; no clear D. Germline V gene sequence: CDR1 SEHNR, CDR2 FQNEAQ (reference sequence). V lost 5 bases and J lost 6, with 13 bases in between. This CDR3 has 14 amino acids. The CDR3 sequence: CASSLDGRDEKLFF. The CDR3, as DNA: TGTGCCAGCAGCCTCGACGGTCGGGATGAAAAACTGTTTTTT. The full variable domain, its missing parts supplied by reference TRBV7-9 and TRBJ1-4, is DTGVSQNPRHKITKRGQNVTFRCDPISEHNRLYWYRQTLGQGPEFLTYFQNEAQLEKSRLLSDRFSAERPKGSFSTLEIQRTEQGDSAMYLCASSLDGRDEKLFFGSGTQLSVL.

Here the CDR3 reads CAWSVSGTVTTPLHF. The CDR3 DNA sequence: TGTGCCTGGAGTGTAAGTGGGACAGTCACTACACCCCTCCACTTT. The chain employs TRBV30 and TRBJ1-6; 7 bases match TRBD1. V lost 0 bases and J lost 11; bases outside the gene matches: 10. The CDR3 is made up of 15 amino acids. Per germline, CDR1 GTSNPN and CDR2 SVGIG (reference sequence).

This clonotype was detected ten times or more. The CDR3 DNA follows: TGTGCCAGCAGTTTATATGGGACGACTCAGCCCCAGCATTTT. The encoded protein is CASSLYGTTQPQHF. The chain uses TRBV28 and TRBJ1-5; D may be TRBD1 (5 bases). Germline assignment: CDR1 MDHEN and CDR2 SYDVKM. The CDR3 runs to 14 residues. Trimming pared 1 base from V and 6 bases from J, leaving 10 bases between.

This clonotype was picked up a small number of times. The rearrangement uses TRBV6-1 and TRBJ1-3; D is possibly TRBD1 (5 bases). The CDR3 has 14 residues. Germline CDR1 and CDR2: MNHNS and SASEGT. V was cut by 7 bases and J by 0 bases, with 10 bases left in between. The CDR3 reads CASKGFSSGNTIYF. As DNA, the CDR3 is TGTGCCAGCAAGGGGTTTAGCTCTGGAAACACCATATATTTT.

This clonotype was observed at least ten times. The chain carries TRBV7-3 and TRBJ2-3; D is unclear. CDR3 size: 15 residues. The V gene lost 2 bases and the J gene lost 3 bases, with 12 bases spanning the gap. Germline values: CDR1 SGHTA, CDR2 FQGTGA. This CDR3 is CASSLSGSRTDTQYF. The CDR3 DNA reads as TGTGCCAGCAGCTTATCAGGCTCCCGAACAGATACGCAGTATTTT.

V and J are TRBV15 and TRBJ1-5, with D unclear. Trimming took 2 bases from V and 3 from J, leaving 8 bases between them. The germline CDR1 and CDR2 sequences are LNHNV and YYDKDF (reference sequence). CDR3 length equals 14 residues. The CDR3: CATSRTGDNQPQHF. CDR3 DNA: TGTGCCACCAGCAGAACTGGGGACAATCAGCCCCAGCATTTT.

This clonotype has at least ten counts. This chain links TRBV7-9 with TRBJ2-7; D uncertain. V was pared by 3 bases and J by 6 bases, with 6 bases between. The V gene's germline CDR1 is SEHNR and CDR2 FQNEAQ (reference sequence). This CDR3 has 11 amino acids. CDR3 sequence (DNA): TGTGCCAGCAGCTTGTCGGCCGAGCAGTACTTC. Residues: CASSLSAEQYF.

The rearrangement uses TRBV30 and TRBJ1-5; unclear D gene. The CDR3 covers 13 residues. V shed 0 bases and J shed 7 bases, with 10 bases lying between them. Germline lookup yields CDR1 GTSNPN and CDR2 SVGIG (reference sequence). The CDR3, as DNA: TGTGCCTGGAGTGTACTTGCCCGCCAGCCCCAGCATTTT. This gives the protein CAWSVLARQPQHF.

This chain's CDR3 is CASSFRGLGNTEAFF. The CDR3 nucleotides are TGTGCCAGCAGCTTCAGGGGGCTCGGGAACACTGAAGCTTTCTTT. This sequence joins TRBV7-9 and TRBJ1-1; TRBD1 matches 8 bases. This CDR3 has 15 residues. V lost 3 bases to trimming and J lost 1 base; unmatched junction nucleotides: 4. Germline V gene sequence: CDR1 SEHNR, CDR2 FQNEAQ (reference sequence).

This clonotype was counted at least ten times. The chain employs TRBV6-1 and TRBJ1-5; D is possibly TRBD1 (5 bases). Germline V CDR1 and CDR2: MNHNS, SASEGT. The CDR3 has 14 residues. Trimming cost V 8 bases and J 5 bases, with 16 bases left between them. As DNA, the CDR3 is TGTGCCAGCGGAGGTAGGGGTTTTTATCAGCCCCAGCATTTT. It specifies CASGGRGFYQPQHF.

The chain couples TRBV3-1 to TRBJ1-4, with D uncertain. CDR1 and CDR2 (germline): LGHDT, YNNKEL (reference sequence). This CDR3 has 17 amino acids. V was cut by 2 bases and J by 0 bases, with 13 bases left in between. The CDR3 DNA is TGTGCCAGCAGCCAATTAGGCCAGCAGTCAACTAATGAAAAACTGTTTTTT. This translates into CASSQLGQQSTNEKLFF.

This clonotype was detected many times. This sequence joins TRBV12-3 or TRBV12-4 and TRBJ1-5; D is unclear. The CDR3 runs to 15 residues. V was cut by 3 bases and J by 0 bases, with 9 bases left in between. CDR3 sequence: CASSFSGSSNQPQHF. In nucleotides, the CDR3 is TGTGCCAGCAGTTTTTCGGGGAGTAGCAATCAGCCCCAGCATTTT.

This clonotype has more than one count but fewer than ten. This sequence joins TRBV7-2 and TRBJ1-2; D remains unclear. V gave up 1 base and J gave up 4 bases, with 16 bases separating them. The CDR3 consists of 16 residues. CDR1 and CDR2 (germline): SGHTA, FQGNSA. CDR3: CASSLVRAPDGYGYTF. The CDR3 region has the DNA TGTGCCAGCAGCTTAGTACGGGCCCCGGACGGCTATGGCTACACCTTC. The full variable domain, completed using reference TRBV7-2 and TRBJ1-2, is GAGVSQSPSNKVTEKGKDVELRCDPISGHTALYWYRQSLGQGLEFLIYFQGNSAPDKSGLPSDRFSAERTGGSVSTLTIQRTQQEDSAVYLCASSLVRAPDGYGYTFGSGTRLTVV.

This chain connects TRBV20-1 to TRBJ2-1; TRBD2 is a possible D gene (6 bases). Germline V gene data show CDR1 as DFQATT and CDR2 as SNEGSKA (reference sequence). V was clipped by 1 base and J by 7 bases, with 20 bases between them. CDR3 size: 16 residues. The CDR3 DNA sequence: TGCAGTGCTAGAGGCACTACGCTGGGGGGAGATAATGAGCAGTTCTTC. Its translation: CSARGTTLGGDNEQFF.